This record covers a single T cell receptor beta chain. The sample comes from a study of Ad26.COV2.S vaccination and SARS-CoV-2 variants. Treatment noted: roughly 20 received Ad26.COV2.S at low or high dose, single or two shots; about five received placebo; per-sample allocation not given. Day 63 after the first injection of vaccine or placebo was the sampling time. It was Wuhan-strain SARS-CoV-2 spike that the Ad26 vaccine vector expressed. Assay used: immunoSEQ multiplex PCR; TCRdb lists only in-frame clones, some missing. The profile shows fewer than 500,000 clones, 80% to 95% of them singletons. The germline gives CDR1 SGHVS, CDR2 FQNEAQ. The length of the CDR3 is 16 residues. The V and J ends lost 5 bases and 0 bases respectively, with 17 bases between them.

Sequencing used peripheral blood, obtained in a trial of Ad26.COV2.S vaccine versus placebo. This rearrangement joins TRBV7-8 to TRBJ2-7; D may be TRBD1 (6 bases). This sequence originates from a person between 18 and 65 years old who received the Ad26.COV2.S COVID-19 vaccine or a placebo. CDR3 sequence (DNA): TGTGCCAGCAGCGAGAGGGGGACCAAAAGCTCCTACGAGCAGTACTTC. Translated: CASSERGTKSSYEQYF.